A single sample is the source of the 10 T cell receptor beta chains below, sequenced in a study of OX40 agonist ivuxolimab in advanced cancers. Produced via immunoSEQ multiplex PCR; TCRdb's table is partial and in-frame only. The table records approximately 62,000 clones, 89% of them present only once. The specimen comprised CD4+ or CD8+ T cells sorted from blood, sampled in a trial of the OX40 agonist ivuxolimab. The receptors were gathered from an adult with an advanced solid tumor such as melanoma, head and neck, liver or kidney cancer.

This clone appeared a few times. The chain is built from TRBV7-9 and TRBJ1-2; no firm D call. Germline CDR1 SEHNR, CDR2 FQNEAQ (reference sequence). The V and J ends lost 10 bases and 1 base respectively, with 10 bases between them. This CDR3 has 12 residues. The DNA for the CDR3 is TGTGCCAATACCCCCGGTAACTATGGCTACACCTTC. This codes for CANTPGNYGYTF. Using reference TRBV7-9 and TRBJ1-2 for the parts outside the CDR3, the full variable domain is DTGVSQNPRHKITKRGQNVTFRCDPISEHNRLYWYRQTLGQGPEFLTYFQNEAQLEKSRLLSDRFSAERPKGSFSTLEIQRTEQGDSAMYLCANTPGNYGYTFGSGTRLTVV.

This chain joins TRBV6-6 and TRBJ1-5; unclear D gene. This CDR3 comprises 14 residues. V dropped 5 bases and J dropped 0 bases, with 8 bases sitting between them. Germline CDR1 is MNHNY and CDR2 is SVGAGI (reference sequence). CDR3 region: CASSEIDSNQPQHF. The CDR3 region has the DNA TGTGCCAGCAGTGAGATTGATAGCAATCAGCCCCAGCATTTT.

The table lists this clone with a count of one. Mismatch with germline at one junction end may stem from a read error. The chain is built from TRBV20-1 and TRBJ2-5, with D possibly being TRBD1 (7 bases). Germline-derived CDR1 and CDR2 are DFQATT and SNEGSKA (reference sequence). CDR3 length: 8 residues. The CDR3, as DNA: TGCAGTGCCAGCAGGGGGGACTTC. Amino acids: CSASRGDF.

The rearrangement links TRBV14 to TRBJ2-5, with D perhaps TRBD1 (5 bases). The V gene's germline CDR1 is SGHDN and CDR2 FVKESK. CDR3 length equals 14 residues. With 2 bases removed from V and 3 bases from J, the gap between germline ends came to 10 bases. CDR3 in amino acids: CASSQWGLEETQYF. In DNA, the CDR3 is TGTGCCAGCAGCCAATGGGGCTTGGAAGAGACCCAGTACTTC.

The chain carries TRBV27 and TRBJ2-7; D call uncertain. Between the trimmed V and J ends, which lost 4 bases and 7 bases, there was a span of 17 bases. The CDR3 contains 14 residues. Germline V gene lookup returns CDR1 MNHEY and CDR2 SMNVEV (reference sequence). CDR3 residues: CASSSPSRMREQYF. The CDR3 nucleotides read TGTGCCAGCAGTTCGCCCTCTCGGATGCGGGAGCAGTACTTC.

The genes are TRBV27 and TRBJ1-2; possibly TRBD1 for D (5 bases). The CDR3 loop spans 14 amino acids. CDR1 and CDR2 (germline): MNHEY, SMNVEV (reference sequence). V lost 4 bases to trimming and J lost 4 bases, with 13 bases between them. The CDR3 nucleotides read TGTGCCAGCAGTTCCTACAGGTTAGGCTATGGCTACACCTTC. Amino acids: CASSSYRLGYGYTF.

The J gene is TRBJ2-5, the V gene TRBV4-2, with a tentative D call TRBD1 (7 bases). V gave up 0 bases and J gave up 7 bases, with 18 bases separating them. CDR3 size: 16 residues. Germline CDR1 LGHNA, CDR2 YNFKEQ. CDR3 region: CASSQDRSRGVWTQYF. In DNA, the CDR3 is TGTGCCAGCAGCCAAGATCGAAGCAGGGGGGTATGGACCCAGTACTTC.

The CDR3 loop is CASSALTPDEQFF. Written as DNA, the CDR3 is TGTGCCAGCAGTGCACTAACGCCCGATGAGCAGTTCTTC. V gene TRBV2 combines with J gene TRBJ2-1; unclear D gene. V lost 4 bases and J 8 bases, leaving 12 bases between the germline ends. Germline V gene sequence: CDR1 SNHLY, CDR2 FYNNEI. CDR3 length: 13 amino acids.

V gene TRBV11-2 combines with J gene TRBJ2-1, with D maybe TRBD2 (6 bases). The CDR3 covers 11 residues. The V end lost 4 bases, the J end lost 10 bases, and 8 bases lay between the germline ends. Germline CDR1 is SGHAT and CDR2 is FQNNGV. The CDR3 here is CASSYGGEQFF. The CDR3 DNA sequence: TGTGCCAGCAGCTACGGAGGGGAGCAGTTCTTC. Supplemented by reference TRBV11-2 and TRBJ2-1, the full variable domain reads EAGVAQSPRYKIIEKRQSVAFWCNPISGHATLYWYQQILGQGPKLLIQFQNNGVVDDSQLPKDRFSAERLKGVDSTLKIQPAKLEDSAVYLCASSYGGEQFFGPGTRLTVL.

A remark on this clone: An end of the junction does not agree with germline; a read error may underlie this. CDR3 residues: CASSELAGGPETQYF. CDR3 in DNA: TGTGCCAGCAGTGAACTAGCGGGAGGGCCAGAGACCCAGTACTTC. The chain carries TRBV10-3 and TRBJ2-5, with 13 bases lining up with TRBD2. Germline lookup yields CDR1 ENHRY and CDR2 SYGVKD. This CDR3 spans 15 amino acids.